The 14 T cell receptor beta chains presented below share a single source sample, sequenced in a study of blood T cell repertoires in COVID-19. The method was immunoSEQ multiplex PCR; TCRdb's version includes in-frame clones alone and lacks a portion of them. The table has around 90,000 clones, 80% seen once; the top ten hold roughly 19%. The source material was peripheral blood. The receptors originated from a human donor in a cohort sampled during active COVID-19.

The chain joins TRBV25-1 to TRBJ2-7; 12 positions match TRBD1. CDR1 is MGHDK, CDR2 SYGVNS, per germline. Trimming took 4 bases from V and 12 from J; bases not matched to a gene: 4. The CDR3 has 12 amino acids. CDR3 sequence reads: CASSGDRGRGYF. The CDR3 bases are TGTGCCAGCAGTGGGGACAGGGGGCGCGGGTACTTC.

The rearrangement joins TRBV6-5 to TRBJ2-3; TRBD2 matches at 14 bases. CDR1 MNHEY and CDR2 SVGAGI come from the germline V gene. The CDR3 is 14 residues long. The J segment lost 7 bases and the V segment lost 6 bases, leaving 3 bases of the junction unmatched. The CDR3 DNA sequence: TGTGCCAGCAGGCGGACTAGCGGGAGGAATACGCAGTATTTT. This sequence encodes CASRRTSGRNTQYF.

The chain couples TRBV7-9 to TRBJ2-7; TRBD2 matches at 7 bases. The CDR3 loop spans 14 amino acids. Germline assignment: CDR1 SEHNR and CDR2 FQNEAQ (reference sequence). V shed 5 bases, J shed 7 bases, and the junction held 11 bases outside the gene matches. CDR3 in DNA: TGTGCCAGCAGCACGGGACTACCTTCAGGGGAGCAGTACTTC. Protein product: CASSTGLPSGEQYF.

The chain carries TRBV11-3 and TRBJ2-7; 9 bases are a match to TRBD1. The junction had 8 bases not matched to a gene; V was cut back by 3 bases and J by 5 bases. The CDR3 spans 15 residues. The germline CDR1 and CDR2 sequences are SGHNT and YENEEA. The CDR3 coding sequence is TGTGCCAGCAGCTTTCCCTTGGACAGGGGCGACGAGCAGTACTTC. Its translation is CASSFPLDRGDEQYF.

The V and J genes are TRBV7-2 and TRBJ2-7, with 14 bases identical to TRBD2. Trimming at V came to 4 bases and at J to 5 bases, leaving 10 bases not matched to a gene. The germline V gene encodes CDR1 SGHTA and CDR2 FQGNSA. The CDR3 contains 17 residues. The CDR3 spells CASSSPSGLAGVNEQYF. The CDR3 coding sequence is TGTGCCAGCAGCTCTCCTTCGGGACTAGCGGGAGTAAACGAGCAGTACTTC.

J is TRBJ2-7 and V is TRBV5-6; 7 positions agree with TRBD1. CDR3 length equals 16 residues. After removal of 4 bases from V and 4 bases from J, the junction contained 14 bases not matched to a gene. Germline values: CDR1 SGHDT, CDR2 YYEEEE. CDR3 coding DNA: TGTGCCAGCAGCCCGTTTAGTGGGGACAGCAGATACGAGCAGTACTTC. Translating gives CASSPFSGDSRYEQYF.

This rearrangement joins TRBV24-1 to TRBJ2-7; D perhaps matches TRBD2 (5 bases). Trimming took 4 bases from V and 4 from J, leaving 10 bases between them. Germline CDR1 is KGHDR and CDR2 is SFDVKD. CDR3 length equals 13 residues. The DNA of the CDR3 is TGTGCCACCAGTGACCCCGGACTTTACGAGCAGTACTTC. Translated: CATSDPGLYEQYF.

This clone occurred a few times. The sample contains more than one DNA sequence encoding this CDR3. The genes are TRBV18 and TRBJ2-7, with a possible D match to TRBD1 (6 bases). V shed 6 bases and J shed 5 bases, with 11 bases lying between them. Per germline, CDR1 KGHSH and CDR2 LQKENI. CDR3 length equals 12 residues. The CDR3 coding sequence is TGTGCCAGCTCGTCACAGGGCGACGAGCAGTACTTC. As protein: CASSSQGDEQYF.

The chain has TRBV6-5 and TRBJ2-6, with D hard to call. Trimming cost V 4 bases and J 0 bases, with 7 bases left between them. This CDR3 region has 15 residues. The germline V gene encodes CDR1 MNHEY and CDR2 SVGAGI. Here the CDR3 reads CASSSFSSGANVLTF. As DNA, the CDR3 is TGTGCCAGCAGTTCATTTAGCTCTGGGGCCAACGTCCTGACTTTC.

This clone was counted ten times or more. Different DNA sequences within this sample yield the same CDR3. The DNA of the CDR3 is TGTGCCAGCAGTCCCAGGCAGAGCTCCTACGAGCAGTACTTC. Its translation: CASSPRQSSYEQYF. The V gene is TRBV6-5, the J gene TRBJ2-7, with D unclear. V gave up 5 bases and J gave up 0 bases, with 11 bases separating them. Per germline, CDR1 MNHEY and CDR2 SVGAGI. The CDR3 has 14 residues.

The CDR3: CASSLNPTSSGSRDTQYF. The CDR3 nucleotides read TGTGCCAGCAGCTTAAACCCGACTTCTAGCGGGAGTAGAGATACGCAGTATTTT. This chain joins TRBV7-2 and TRBJ2-3; TRBD2 matches 10 bases. The germline V gene encodes CDR1 SGHTA and CDR2 FQGNSA. V dropped 2 bases and J dropped 5; count of bases not matched to a gene: 13. CDR3 size: 18 residues.

This clone was seen just once. V and J are TRBV28 and TRBJ1-2; TRBD1 might be the D (5 bases). The V gene's germline CDR1 is MDHEN and CDR2 SYDVKM. This CDR3 comprises 13 residues. V lost 2 bases and J lost 4, with 8 bases in between. CDR3 residues: CASSLAGGYGYTF. The CDR3, as DNA: TGTGCCAGCAGTTTAGCGGGGGGCTATGGCTACACCTTC.

This clone turned up a few times. The chain uses TRBV4-1 and TRBJ1-2; 8 bases map to TRBD1. V shed 3 bases, J shed 5 bases, and the junction held 5 bases outside the gene matches. Germline CDR1 is MGHRA and CDR2 is YSYEKL. The CDR3 extends over 14 amino acids. Here the CDR3 DNA reads TGCGCCAGCAGCCACTCCGGGACAGGATATGGCTACACCTTC. This codes for CASSHSGTGYGYTF.

The J gene is TRBJ1-5, the V gene TRBV18; 9 bases match TRBD1. J lost 4 bases, V lost 2 bases, and 6 bases had no gene match. Germline CDR1 KGHSH, CDR2 LQKENI. The CDR3 is made up of 16 amino acids. DNA for the CDR3: TGTGCCAGCTCACCAGGGGGACAGGGATCGAATCAGCCCCAGCATTTT. Its translation is CASSPGGQGSNQPQHF.